The 30 T cell receptor beta chains below all came from one sample that was sequenced in a study of regulatory T cells in long-lasting Graves disease. Assembly of TCR beta libraries relied on iRepertoire HTBI primers together with Arm-PCR of CDR3 regions. Via MiXCR, TCRdb re-called the multiplex PCR reads, giving one row per CDR3 protein. The sample gives roughly 530,000 distinct CDR3 sequences, about 15% of which show up once; 25% is in the top ten. Noted time point: newly diagnosed GD, antithyroid drugs for less than 3 months. With RNA extracted from PBMCs as input, the TCR library was made. These data were likewise used in another study, on T cells in Graves' hyperthyroidism and ophthalmopathy.

Sample: peripheral blood mononuclear cells (PBMCs), taken at new diagnosis, from a patient treated with antithyroid drugs. The source of these receptors is a woman aged 35-65 years with Graves disease.

The V gene is TRBV5-8, the J gene TRBJ1-6; D is uncertain. With 5 bases removed from V and 10 bases from J, the gap between germline ends came to 16 bases. Germline V CDR1 and CDR2: SGHTS, YDEGEE. This CDR3 comprises 14 residues. The CDR3 loop reads CASRLRGPTSPLHF. CDR3 nucleotides: TGTGCCAGCAGATTGCGGGGTCCGACCTCACCCCTCCACTTT. Based on the CDR3 plus reference TRBV5-8 and TRBJ1-6, the full variable domain is EAGVTQSPTHLIKTRGQQATLRCSPISGHTSVYWYQQALGLGLQFLLWYDEGEERNRGNFPPRFSGRQFPNYSSELNVNALELEDSALYLCASRLRGPTSPLHFGNGTRLTVT.

This clonotype was observed many times. The rearrangement uses TRBV12-3 or TRBV12-4 and TRBJ2-3; 8 bases agree with TRBD2. Germline trimming cut 2 bases from V and 4 bases from J; bases unmatched to any gene: 5. This CDR3 is 15 amino acids long. The CDR3 DNA follows: TGTGCCAGCAGTTTATCGGGGGGGAAGGCAGATACGCAGTATTTT. Translated, it gives CASSLSGGKADTQYF.

The chain couples TRBV10-3 to TRBJ1-5, with no clear D. The CDR3 consists of 13 residues. Per the germline V gene, CDR1 is ENHRY and CDR2 is SYGVKD. Trimming stripped 7 bases from V and 4 bases from J, with 11 bases between. The CDR3 DNA reads as TGTGCCATCACCCCAGGCCCGAATCAGCCCCAGCATTTT. Translating gives CAITPGPNQPQHF.

This clonotype was recorded many times. The chain is built from TRBV28 and TRBJ1-3; D perhaps matches TRBD1 (5 bases). Trimming cost V 11 bases and J 0 bases, with 11 bases left between them. This CDR3 spans 13 amino acids. CDR1 is MDHEN, CDR2 SYDVKM, per germline. CDR3 sequence: CAGGSPSGNTIYF. DNA of the CDR3: TGTGCCGGGGGGTCCCCCTCTGGAAACACCATATATTTT.

The chain employs TRBV6-5 and TRBJ1-1; weak D call: TRBD1 (6 bases). The ends were cut back, 3 bases at V and 6 bases at J, with 14 bases in the middle. CDR3 length: 14 amino acids. CDR1 is MNHEY, CDR2 SVGAGI, per germline. CDR3 in DNA: TGTGCCAGCAGTTATTCGGGTGGGGGGCCTGAAGCTTTCTTT. This encodes CASSYSGGGPEAFF.

This clonotype was recorded at least ten times. This sequence joins TRBV11-2 and TRBJ2-7, with 7 bases that match TRBD1. Losses at the gene ends were 3 bases for V and 2 bases for J; bases not matched to a gene: 10. This CDR3 has 16 residues. Germline CDR1 reads SGHAT; CDR2 reads FQNNGV. The CDR3 loop is CASSFSPDRAPYEQYF. The CDR3 DNA sequence: TGTGCCAGCAGCTTTTCCCCTGACAGGGCCCCCTACGAGCAGTACTTC. Together with reference TRBV11-2 and TRBJ2-7, the CDR3 gives the full variable domain: EAGVAQSPRYKIIEKRQSVAFWCNPISGHATLYWYQQILGQGPKLLIQFQNNGVVDDSQLPKDRFSAERLKGVDSTLKIQPAKLEDSAVYLCASSFSPDRAPYEQYFGPGTRLTVT.

This clonotype showed up many times. The rearrangement uses TRBV2 and TRBJ1-2; no definite D call. CDR1 and CDR2 from the germline V gene are SNHLY and FYNNEI. Trimming took off 3 bases at V and 5 bases at J, with 10 bases between the two ends. The CDR3 sequence is 13 residues long. As DNA, the CDR3 is TGTGCCAGCAGTGAGACTGGGCAGTATGGCTACACCTTC. Translation gives CASSETGQYGYTF.

The chain employs TRBV5-1 and TRBJ1-3; D is possibly TRBD1 (6 bases). Trimming took off 0 bases at V and 4 bases at J, with 14 bases between the two ends. Germline loops: CDR1 SGHRS, CDR2 YFSETQ. The length of the CDR3 is 16 residues. For the CDR3, the DNA is TGCGCCAGCAGCTTGGCCGGACAGCTCCGCGGAAACACCATATATTTT. This sequence encodes CASSLAGQLRGNTIYF.

The chain employs TRBV10-3 and TRBJ2-2; 8 bases agree with TRBD1. From germline, CDR1 is ENHRY and CDR2 SYGVKD. J was trimmed by 6 bases and V by 5 bases; bases with no gene match: 2. The CDR3 spans 13 residues. The CDR3 DNA reads as TGTGCCATCAGTCAGGACAGGGCCGGGGAGCTGTTTTTT. This codes for CAISQDRAGELFF.

This clonotype was seen a handful of times. The CDR3 region is CATSRGGGGPNTEAFF. DNA of the CDR3: TGTGCCACCAGCAGAGGGGGGGGGGGGCCGAACACTGAAGCTTTCTTT. The genes are TRBV15 and TRBJ1-1; possibly TRBD1 for D (6 bases). The CDR3 covers 16 residues. The germline gives CDR1 LNHNV, CDR2 YYDKDF (reference sequence). V shed 1 base and J shed 1 base, with 13 bases lying between them.

This clonotype was counted ten times or more. The chain links TRBV27 to TRBJ2-7; possibly TRBD2 for D (5 bases). The V gene lost 6 bases and the J gene lost 4 bases, with 16 bases spanning the gap. The germline V gene has CDR1 MNHEY and CDR2 SMNVEV (reference sequence). The CDR3 is 14 residues long. The CDR3 coding sequence is TGTGCCAGCAGACTGGCGGCGGGTACATACGAGCAGTACTTC. Translation: CASRLAAGTYEQYF.

This clonotype was seen at least ten times. This chain connects TRBV6-9 to TRBJ2-1; D is ambiguous. Trimming stripped 4 bases from V and 7 bases from J, with 17 bases between. The CDR3 is made up of 15 amino acids. The germline V gene encodes CDR1 MNHGY and CDR2 SVAAGI. CDR3 DNA sequence: TGTGCCAGCAGTTCCCCCTCCTTCCTGGGGAATGAGCAGTTCTTC. This encodes CASSSPSFLGNEQFF.

The rearrangement uses TRBV5-1 and TRBJ2-1; TRBD2 is a possible D gene (6 bases). This CDR3 has 15 amino acids. Trimming left V 0 bases short and J 9 bases short, with 16 bases between. CDR1 is SGHRS, CDR2 YFSETQ, per germline. This chain's CDR3 is CASSLVDYHLGEQFF. CDR3 DNA sequence: TGCGCCAGCAGCTTGGTGGACTACCACTTAGGTGAGCAGTTCTTC.

This clonotype was seen only a few times. The chain uses TRBV6-1 and TRBJ2-7; no clear D gene. The V end lost 5 bases, the J end lost 7 bases, and 18 bases lay between the germline ends. CDR3 length: 14 residues. Germline lookup yields CDR1 MNHNS and CDR2 SASEGT. This CDR3 is CASSSTGPVGEQYF. The CDR3 region has the DNA TGTGCCAGCAGTTCTACCGGGCCGGTGGGGGAGCAGTACTTC.

This sequence joins TRBV6-2 or TRBV6-3 and TRBJ1-2, with a possible D match to TRBD1 (5 bases). Germline V gene sequence: CDR1 MNHEY, CDR2 SVGEGT. The CDR3 extends over 18 amino acids. V lost 0 bases, J lost 8 bases, and 25 bases lay in between. DNA of the CDR3: TGTGCCAGCAGTTACTCGAAAAACGGCGGCTCTCAGGGTGGCGGCTACACCTTC. It is translated as CASSYSKNGGSQGGGYTF.

This clonotype was counted ten times or more. This sequence joins TRBV2 and TRBJ2-3, with D possibly matching TRBD1 (5 bases). CDR1 is SNHLY, CDR2 FYNNEI, per germline. V was trimmed by 7 bases and J by 5 bases, leaving 13 bases between them. This CDR3 has 13 amino acids. The chain's CDR3 is CASNPTVVDTQYF. CDR3 bases: TGTGCCAGCAACCCGACAGTAGTAGATACGCAGTATTTT. Full variable domain (rest looked up from reference TRBV2 and TRBJ2-3): EPEVTQTPSHQVTQMGQEVILRCVPISNHLYFYWYRQILGQKVEFLVSFYNNEISEKSEIFDDQFSVERPDGSNFTLKIRSTKLEDSAMYFCASNPTVVDTQYFGPGTRLTVL.

About this clonotype itself: A read error may explain this, as a much larger clone is one base away. The V and J genes are TRBV11-2 and TRBJ2-1; TRBD2 matches at 9 bases. The CDR3 covers 18 residues. The J segment lost 2 bases and the V segment lost 5 bases, leaving 13 bases of the junction unmatched. CDR1 and CDR2 (germline): SGHAT, FQNNGV. CDR3 sequence: CASSTPRGAGGTYNEQFF. CDR3 DNA sequence: TGTGCCAGCAGCACCCCTCGGGGAGCGGGGGGCACCTACAATGAGCAGTTCTTC.

The chain has TRBV9 and TRBJ2-4; the D is unclear. From germline, CDR1 is SGDLS and CDR2 YYNGEE. The CDR3 runs to 17 residues. V lost 4 bases, J lost 0 bases, and 17 bases lay in between. The DNA of the CDR3 is TGTGCCAGCAGCTCCTCCTGCTTAATAACAGCCAAAAACATTCAGTACTTC. This sequence encodes CASSSSCLITAKNIQYF.

This clonotype was counted ten times or more. V is TRBV12-3 or TRBV12-4 and J is TRBJ1-1, with D uncertain. V shed 5 bases and J shed 6 bases, with 13 bases lying between them. CDR3 length: 13 residues. DNA of the CDR3: TGTGCCAGCAGTCATTCTCGACGGGCTGAAGCTTTCTTT. Translated, it gives CASSHSRRAEAFF.

In its sample, this clonotype was seen many times. V gene TRBV12-3 or TRBV12-4 combines with J gene TRBJ1-1; the match to TRBD1 covers 7 bases. This CDR3 spans 14 amino acids. The V gene end was trimmed by 5 bases and the J gene end by 5 bases; junction bases not matched to a gene: 8. The CDR3 DNA follows: TGTGCCAGCAGTCAACTACAGGGGAGGACTGAAGCTTTCTTT. It specifies CASSQLQGRTEAFF.

Ten or more counts support this clonotype. This rearrangement joins TRBV2 to TRBJ2-1; 16 bases fit TRBD2. V gave up 6 bases and J gave up 6 bases; unmatched junction bases: 8. Germline CDR1 reads SNHLY; CDR2 reads FYNNEI. The CDR3 is made up of 17 amino acids. The CDR3 DNA sequence: TGTGCCAGCAGCCGAGGGACTAGCGGGGGGGCAGCCAATGAGCAGTTCTTC. Encoded protein: CASSRGTSGGAANEQFF.

To note about this clonotype: Compared with germline, one end of the junction differs, possibly owing to a read error. This rearrangement joins TRBV10-3 to TRBJ1-1; no reliable D call. Germline V lookup: CDR1 ENHRY, CDR2 SYGVKD. The CDR3 extends over 13 amino acids. CDR3 sequence (DNA): TGTGCCATCAGTGAGATATCGAACGCTGAAGCTTTCTTT. It encodes CAISEISNAEAFF.

This clonotype was seen at least ten times. V and J are TRBV29-1 and TRBJ1-1, with D unclear. Trimming stripped 4 bases from V and 1 base from J, with 7 bases between. CDR1 and CDR2 (germline): SQVTM, ANQGSEA. This CDR3 has 12 residues. As DNA, the CDR3 is TGCAGCGTTGTTGGAGGGAACACTGAAGCTTTCTTT. This codes for CSVVGGNTEAFF.

This clonotype was recorded at least ten times. The chain is built from TRBV2 and TRBJ1-4, with TRBD1 identical over 7 bases. Trimming at V came to 7 bases and at J to 5 bases, leaving 10 bases not matched to a gene. This CDR3 is 15 amino acids long. Germline loops: CDR1 SNHLY, CDR2 FYNNEI. CDR3 in amino acids: CASNPQGQTNEKLFF. In DNA form, the CDR3 reads TGTGCCAGCAACCCGCAGGGACAGACGAATGAAAAACTGTTTTTT. Together with reference TRBV2 and TRBJ1-4, the CDR3 gives the full variable domain: EPEVTQTPSHQVTQMGQEVILRCVPISNHLYFYWYRQILGQKVEFLVSFYNNEISEKSEIFDDQFSVERPDGSNFTLKIRSTKLEDSAMYFCASNPQGQTNEKLFFGSGTQLSVL.

This clonotype came up many times. The chain couples TRBV2 to TRBJ2-7, with 14 bases identical to TRBD2. J gave up 2 bases and V 6 bases, and 24 bases lay outside the gene matches. CDR3 length equals 22 residues. Germline CDR1 reads SNHLY; CDR2 reads FYNNEI. CDR3 DNA sequence: TGTGCCAGCAGAGCCGAGGCGGATTGGAAAGGACTAGCGGGGGGAATCCCCTACGAGCAGTACTTC. Translating it yields CASRAEADWKGLAGGIPYEQYF.

The chain combines TRBV5-1 with TRBJ2-2, with D hard to call. V dropped 3 bases and J dropped 6 bases, with 6 bases sitting between them. The CDR3 loop spans 12 amino acids. The germline V gene has CDR1 SGHRS and CDR2 YFSETQ. Here the CDR3 reads CASSSASGELFF. CDR3 sequence (DNA): TGCGCCAGCAGCTCCGCCTCCGGGGAGCTGTTTTTT.

About this clonotype itself: This clone may be a read error of a much larger clone one base away. The conserved final phenylalanine or tryptophan is absent from the CDR3, which likely points to a read error. V and J are TRBV20-1 and TRBJ2-5; the D is unclear. Germline V gene lookup returns CDR1 DFQATT and CDR2 SNEGSKA (reference sequence). This CDR3 spans 13 amino acids. V was cut by 0 bases and J by 7 bases, with 12 bases left in between. Here the CDR3 DNA reads TGCAGTGCTAGAGATTTGGTTGAAGGGACCCAGTACGTC. Protein sequence: CSARDLVEGTQYV.

Ten or more counts support this clonotype. The J gene is TRBJ1-5, the V gene TRBV30, with a weak D call TRBD1 (6 bases). CDR3 size: 15 residues. Germline values: CDR1 GTSNPN, CDR2 SVGIG (reference sequence). Between the trimmed V and J ends, which lost 1 base and 1 base, there was a span of 11 bases. The CDR3 reads CAWSGGPTSNQPQHF. The CDR3 DNA follows: TGTGCCTGGAGTGGGGGGCCTACCAGCAATCAGCCCCAGCATTTT. Looking up the rest from reference TRBV30 and TRBJ1-5 gives the full variable domain: SQTIHQWPATLVQPVGSPLSLECTVEGTSNPNLYWYRQAAGRGLQLLFYSVGIGQISSEVPQNLSASRPQDRQFILSSKKLLLSDSGFYLCAWSGGPTSNQPQHFGDGTRLSIL.

Ten or more counts support this clonotype. The chain links TRBV2 to TRBJ1-2, with 7 bases identical to TRBD1. This CDR3 is 14 amino acids long. The junction had 4 bases not matched to a gene; V was cut back by 6 bases and J by 0 bases. CDR1 is SNHLY and CDR2 is FYNNEI in the germline V gene. Written as DNA, the CDR3 is TGTGCCAGCAGGGACAGGCCCACTAACTATGGCTACACCTTC. This encodes CASRDRPTNYGYTF.

This clonotype was seen at least ten times. V gene TRBV2 combines with J gene TRBJ2-3; TRBD2 matches at 7 bases. Germline loops: CDR1 SNHLY, CDR2 FYNNEI. The trim removed 8 bases at V and 1 base at J, leaving 3 bases unmatched. The CDR3 runs 13 residues. In DNA, the CDR3 is TGTGCCAGCGGGAGCGGGGGCACAGATACGCAGTATTTT. Its protein is CASGSGGTDTQYF.